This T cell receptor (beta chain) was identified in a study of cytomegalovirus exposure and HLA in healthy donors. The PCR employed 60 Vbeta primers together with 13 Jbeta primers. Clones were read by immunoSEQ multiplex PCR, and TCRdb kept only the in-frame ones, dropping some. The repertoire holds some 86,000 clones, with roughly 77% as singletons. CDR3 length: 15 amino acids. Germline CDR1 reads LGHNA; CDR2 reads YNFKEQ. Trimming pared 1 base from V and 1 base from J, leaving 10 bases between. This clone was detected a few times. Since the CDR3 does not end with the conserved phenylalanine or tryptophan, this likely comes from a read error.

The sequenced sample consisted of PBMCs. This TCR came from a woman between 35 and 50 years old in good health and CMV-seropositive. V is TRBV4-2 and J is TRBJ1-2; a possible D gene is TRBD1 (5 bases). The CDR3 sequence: CASSQGGGDNYGYTV. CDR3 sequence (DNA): TGTGCCAGCAGCCAAGGCGGAGGGGATAACTATGGCTACACCGTC.